This T cell receptor (beta chain) was sequenced during a study of blood T cell repertoires in COVID-19 (dated by TCRdb to between 2020 and 2021). A note on the overall study: Collaborator samples came from the United States, Italy and Spain and covered acute and convalescent phases of COVID-19. The prospective study material was composed of cDNA or gDNA derived from T cells, B-cell-depleted T cells, or PBMCs. The samples were drawn from two sources: the first 160 participants of the ongoing ImmuneRACE study, and about 1,300 subjects contributed by 6 global collaborators. The repertoires were released in a freely available public database meant as a resource for research on the immune response to SARS-CoV-2. A de-identified subject ID, COVID-19 status, age in years and sex were almost always included in the sample metadata. Subjects who had been exposed to COVID-19, were actively infected with it, or had recovered from it provided the deeply sampled blood TCRbeta repertoires that made up the dataset. HLA class I and class II types, where available, came from metadata supplied by the sample provider rather than from assay-based typing.

General conclusions and limits of the study: How much clinical and demographic metadata was included differed by source and by participant, and the metadata was provided uncurated.

For this clone: This clone's antigen is unknown. Base qualities are not at hand, and no much larger clone is one base apart.

Whole blood was collected in K2EDTA tubes by collaborating institutions according to the institutions' own protocols. For TCRbeta analysis, collaborators shipped samples as frozen whole blood, isolated PBMCs, or DNA extracted from either of those sample types. From the cysteine through the phenylalanine, the CDR3 covers 20 amino acids. Just the 60-base CDR3 DNA is kept, in frame starting at base 1. The V end gives up 1 base and the J end 8 bases, leaving 19 bases in the junction not matched to a gene. CDR1 and CDR2, per the germline V gene, are SGHTA and FQGTGA. TCRbeta CDR3 regions were amplified from genomic DNA using the immunoSEQ Assay, a bias-controlled multiplex PCR. Concerning the study's data processing: The number of nucleated cells in each sample was estimated from the amplification of reference gene primers within the assay. To quantify the absolute abundance of each unique TCRbeta CDR3 rearrangement, sequence reads were collapsed and filtered. For each sample, productive Simpson clonality was calculated as the square root of Simpson's diversity index across productive rearrangements. TCRdb mirrors the immuneACCESS table, restricted to in-frame sequences. Some clones are absent from its copies; in checked studies, under half trace to an unresolved V gene, and the reason for the others is unknown. V and J calls plus clone size are reproduced from that table; the DNA served to infer D and trimming. The table for this sample lists roughly 140,000 clones; 65% to 80% of them were counted only once. The ten largest clones capture less than 4.5% of the sample.

This clonotype originated in a man in his sixties with acute or convalescent COVID-19. Specimen: peripheral blood. The chain employs TRBV7-3 and TRBJ2-1; the central 11 bases match TRBD2. The bases read TGTGCCAGCAGCTTAAAACCCCCTGGACTAGCGGGTGGGCCGACCGATGAGCAGTTCTTC. It is translated as CASSLKPPGLAGGPTDEQFF.